This T cell receptor beta chain came from a study of blood T cell repertoires in COVID-19 (dated by TCRdb to about 2020). Study-level background: Samples from collaborators originated in the United States, Italy and Spain and spanned both the acute and convalescent phases of COVID-19. Subjects who had been exposed to COVID-19, were actively infected with it, or had recovered from it provided the deeply sampled blood TCRbeta repertoires that made up the dataset. The repertoires were made available in a free public database intended to serve as a resource for research on the immune response to SARS-CoV-2. Where available, HLA class I and class II types were taken from metadata supplied by the sample provider and were not determined by assay-based typing. The samples were drawn from the first 160 participants of the ongoing ImmuneRACE study and from 1,254 subjects provided by 6 global collaborators. The sample metadata nearly always contained a de-identified subject ID, COVID-19 status, age in years and sex. The prospective study material was composed of cDNA or gDNA derived from T cells, B-cell-depleted T cells, or PBMCs. Results the study describes overall, beyond this receptor: The quantity of clinical and demographic metadata differed by source and by participant and was supplied without curation.

Each collaborating institution followed its own protocols to collect whole blood in K2EDTA tubes. For TCRbeta analysis, collaborator samples were shipped as frozen whole blood, as isolated PBMCs, or as DNA extracted from either sample type. TCRbeta CDR3 regions were amplified from genomic DNA using the immunoSEQ Assay, a bias-controlled multiplex PCR. In the source study's methods: Within the assay, amplification of reference gene primers was used to estimate how many nucleated cells each sample contained. To quantify the absolute abundance of each unique TCRbeta CDR3 rearrangement, sequence reads were collapsed and filtered. For each sample, productive Simpson clonality was calculated as the square root of Simpson's diversity index across productive rearrangements. TCRdb mirrors the immuneACCESS table, restricted to in-frame sequences. Some clones are absent from its copies; in checked studies, under half trace to an unresolved V gene, and the reason for the others is unknown. That table gives V, J and clone size, and the DNA gave D and trimming. The sample data list about 39,000 clones, and about 89% of these were observed just once. Approximately 2.1% of the sample belongs to the ten largest clones.

On this clone itself: It lacks a known antigen. No per-base quality is available; no much larger clone lies one base away.

Trimming accounts for 1 base at V and 3 bases at J, while the number of junction bases matched to no gene is 6. Spanning cysteine to phenylalanine, the CDR3 consists of 15 amino acids. The CDR3 DNA has 45 bases and is translated from base 1. Looking up the germline V gene yields CDR1 MGHRA and CDR2 YSYEKL. This clonotype was obtained from a man between 45 and 60 years old with active COVID-19. The chain is assembled from TRBV4-1 and TRBJ2-7; 7 of the junction bases match TRBD2. The sample comprised peripheral blood. The CDR3 corresponds to CASSQGEGRFYEQYF. The DNA is TGCGCCAGCAGCCAAGGGGAGGGGAGGTTCTACGAGCAGTACTTC.